A single sample is the source of the 24 T cell receptor beta chains below, sequenced in a study of cytomegalovirus exposure and HLA in healthy donors. PCR employed 60 Vbeta and 13 Jbeta primers. Method: immunoSEQ multiplex PCR; TCRdb's copy keeps in-frame clones and lacks some. The sample has 130,000 or so clones, 80% to 90% seen once; the top ten hold 1.5% to 2%. The specimen sequenced was PBMCs. Source of these receptors: a man aged 35-49 years in good health and CMV-seronegative.

The chain has TRBV7-2 and TRBJ2-5, with 8 bases that match TRBD2. This CDR3 contains 16 residues. The junction had 12 bases not matched to a gene; V was cut back by 5 bases and J by 4 bases. Germline CDR1 reads SGHTA; CDR2 reads FQGNSA. The CDR3 spells CASSPMGSGGRETQYF. CDR3 in DNA: TGTGCCAGCAGCCCCATGGGGAGCGGGGGACGAGAGACCCAGTACTTC.

This clone was observed a few times. The same CDR3 can be traced to other DNA sequences in this sample. V gene TRBV2 combines with J gene TRBJ2-5, with TRBD1 as a possible D gene (5 bases). Trimming stripped 4 bases from V and 1 base from J, with 10 bases between. The length of the CDR3 is 14 residues. Germline V gene lookup returns CDR1 SNHLY and CDR2 FYNNEI. Here the CDR3 reads CASSGQLIQETQYF. The CDR3 DNA is TGTGCCAGCAGTGGACAGCTTATCCAAGAGACCCAGTACTTC.

Details on this clone: A read error may produce the germline difference seen at one junction end. The V and J genes are TRBV27 and TRBJ2-2, with a possible D match to TRBD1 (6 bases). This CDR3 contains 13 residues. Per the germline V gene, CDR1 is MNHEY and CDR2 is SMNVEV (reference sequence). CDR3 in amino acids: CASSSTGTGELLF. The CDR3 DNA reads as TGTGCCAGCAGTTCCACAGGGACCGGGGAGCTGCTTTTT.

This clone was seen a few times. This chain uses TRBV18 with TRBJ1-2, with 7 bases aligning to TRBD1. CDR1 is KGHSH, CDR2 LQKENI, per germline. The CDR3 covers 15 residues. V was pared by 4 bases and J by 2 bases, with 7 bases of the junction left unmatched. The CDR3 region has the DNA TGTGCCAGCTCACAAGGACAGGCTCAAAACTATGGCTACACCTTC. Its translation: CASSQGQAQNYGYTF.

This clone has just one count. This sequence joins TRBV7-2 and TRBJ1-2, with D possibly being TRBD1 (5 bases). V was pared by 2 bases and J by 7 bases, with 17 bases between. CDR1 is SGHTA, CDR2 FQGNSA, per germline. The CDR3 sequence is 15 residues long. CDR3 in amino acids: CASSLRGRRLRGYTF. The CDR3 region has the DNA TGTGCCAGCAGCTTAAGGGGCCGCCGCCTTCGTGGCTACACCTTC.

The chain employs TRBV11-2 and TRBJ2-7, with TRBD2 as a possible D gene (5 bases). The CDR3 contains 13 residues. Per germline, CDR1 SGHAT and CDR2 FQNNGV. V shed 4 bases and J shed 4 bases, with 11 bases lying between them. The CDR3 spells CASSSLRGYEQYF. The CDR3 DNA is TGTGCCAGCAGCTCATTACGGGGTTACGAGCAGTACTTC.

This clone was seen a few times. The V gene is TRBV25-1, the J gene TRBJ2-3; TRBD2 aligns across 11 bases. Germline V gene sequence: CDR1 MGHDK, CDR2 SYGVNS. The CDR3 spans 15 residues. V was pared by 7 bases and J by 0 bases, with 3 bases of the junction left unmatched. In DNA form, the CDR3 reads TGTGCCAGCACGACTAGCGGGGCCAGCACAGATACGCAGTATTTT. Amino acids: CASTTSGASTDTQYF. Complete variable domain (other parts from reference TRBV25-1 and TRBJ2-3): EADIYQTPRYLVIGTGKKITLECSQTMGHDKMYWYQQDPGMELHLIHYSYGVNSTEKGDLSSESTVSRIRTEHFPLTLESARPSHTSQYLCASTTSGASTDTQYFGPGTRLTVL.

The V and J genes are TRBV15 and TRBJ2-5; 7 bases line up with TRBD1. Germline trimming cut 5 bases from V and 3 bases from J; bases unmatched to any gene: 9. This CDR3 spans 15 amino acids. Germline loops: CDR1 LNHNV, CDR2 YYDKDF (reference sequence). The CDR3 is CATSFQRQGEETQYF. The CDR3 DNA sequence: TGTGCCACCAGCTTCCAGCGACAGGGTGAAGAGACCCAGTACTTC.

The rearrangement uses TRBV6-5 and TRBJ1-1; 12 nucleotides match TRBD1. V lost 4 bases to trimming and J lost 4 bases; unmatched junction nucleotides: 4. This CDR3 is 15 amino acids long. Germline-derived CDR1 and CDR2 are MNHEY and SVGAGI. This CDR3 is CASSSGTGGSTEAFF. The CDR3, as DNA: TGTGCCAGCAGTTCCGGGACAGGGGGCTCCACTGAAGCTTTCTTT.

V usage is TRBV4-3 and J usage is TRBJ1-5; 9 nucleotides line up with TRBD1. CDR1 and CDR2 from the germline V gene are LGHNA and YSLEER. The CDR3 has 16 residues. V shed 0 bases and J 4 bases; nucleotides not matched to a gene: 4. CDR3 residues: CASSQEVGQGNQPQHF. For the CDR3, the DNA is TGCGCCAGCAGCCAAGAAGTAGGACAGGGGAATCAGCCCCAGCATTTT.

The J gene is TRBJ1-2, the V gene TRBV7-2, with unresolved D. Trimming removed 2 bases at V and 8 bases at J, with 9 bases between. Germline CDR1 SGHTA, CDR2 FQGNSA. This CDR3 has 12 amino acids. The CDR3 nucleotides are TGTGCCAGCAGCTTAATGAGGTGGGGCTACACCTTC. Its protein product is CASSLMRWGYTF.

Worth noting for this clone: This sample includes further DNA sequences coding for the same CDR3. The rearrangement uses TRBV18 and TRBJ1-1, with TRBD1 matching 10 bases. Per the germline V gene, CDR1 is KGHSH and CDR2 is LQKENI. Trimming removed 2 bases from V and 4 bases from J; junction bases left unmatched: 1. The length of the CDR3 is 14 residues. CDR3 loop: CASSPRTGGTEAFF. Here the CDR3 DNA reads TGTGCCAGCTCACCAAGGACAGGGGGCACTGAAGCTTTCTTT.

V and J are TRBV7-9 and TRBJ1-2, with D tentatively TRBD1 (6 bases). The CDR3 has 15 residues. Germline V gene sequence: CDR1 SEHNR, CDR2 FQNEAQ (reference sequence). V was trimmed by 5 bases and J by 6 bases, leaving 19 bases between them. CDR3 residues: CASSDLPGTTHGYTF. CDR3 nucleotide sequence: TGTGCCAGCAGCGACCTGCCCGGGACAACACATGGCTACACCTTC.

This chain uses TRBV10-1 with TRBJ2-5, with a tentative D call TRBD1 (6 bases). CDR3 length: 14 residues. Looked up from germline, CDR1 is WNHNN and CDR2 is SYGVQD (reference sequence). V lost 6 bases and J lost 0, with 11 bases in between. CDR3 nucleotides: TGCGCCAGCAGCGTCGGACAGAACCAAGAGACCCAGTACTTC. As protein: CASSVGQNQETQYF.

Here the CDR3 DNA reads TGTGCCAGCAGCCGCGTAGCGGGAGGGTCCTACGAGCAGTACTTC. It is translated as CASSRVAGGSYEQYF. V gene TRBV7-2 combines with J gene TRBJ2-7; 11 bases line up with TRBD2. The CDR3 has 15 residues. Looked up from germline, CDR1 is SGHTA and CDR2 is FQGNSA. The trim removed 5 bases at V and 1 base at J, leaving 4 bases unmatched.

This chain uses TRBV2 with TRBJ1-2, with D possibly TRBD1 on 6 matching bases. The CDR3 is 14 residues long. Between the trimmed V and J ends, which lost 3 bases and 0 bases, there was a span of 8 bases. Germline assignment: CDR1 SNHLY and CDR2 FYNNEI. CDR3 DNA: TGTGCCAGCAGTGACGGACAGTCTAACTATGGCTACACCTTC. Protein: CASSDGQSNYGYTF. Looking up the rest from reference TRBV2 and TRBJ1-2 gives the full variable domain: EPEVTQTPSHQVTQMGQEVILRCVPISNHLYFYWYRQILGQKVEFLVSFYNNEISEKSEIFDDQFSVERPDGSNFTLKIRSTKLEDSAMYFCASSDGQSNYGYTFGSGTRLTVV.

The chain links TRBV5-5 to TRBJ1-1; D is unresolved. V was pared by 2 bases and J by 1 base, with 6 bases between. The germline gives CDR1 SGHKS, CDR2 YYEKEE (reference sequence). The CDR3 is 13 residues long. CDR3 residues: CASSFSQNTEAFF. For the CDR3, the DNA is TGTGCCAGCAGCTTTTCCCAGAACACTGAAGCTTTCTTT.

The CDR3, as DNA: TGTGCCAGCAGCGTCGGCATGGGGGCTATATATGAGCAGTTCTTC. Protein sequence: CASSVGMGAIYEQFF. The chain uses TRBV9 and TRBJ2-1; the D gene is possibly TRBD1 (6 bases). From germline, CDR1 is SGDLS and CDR2 YYNGEE. Trimming left V 2 bases short and J 8 bases short, with 17 bases between. The CDR3 runs to 15 residues.

Details on this clone: One end of the junction fails to match germline, which may point to a read error. V and J are TRBV19 and TRBJ2-6; a weak D match, TRBD1 (5 bases). This CDR3 region has 16 residues. Germline loops: CDR1 LNHDA, CDR2 SQIVND (reference sequence). CDR3 DNA: TGTGCCAGCCTGACAAAGCTTATCTCTGGGGCCAACGGCCTGACTTTC. Translation: CASLTKLISGANGLTF. Drawing the rest from reference TRBV19 and TRBJ2-6, the complete variable domain is DGGITQSPKYLFRKEGQNVTLSCEQNLNHDAMYWYRQDPGQGLRLIYYSQIVNDFQKGDIAEGYSVSREKKESFPLTVTSAQKNPTAFYLCASLTKLISGANGLTFGAGSRLTVL.

The chain uses TRBV11-2 and TRBJ2-4; tentatively, D is TRBD1 (5 bases). CDR1 and CDR2 (germline): SGHAT, FQNNGV. The CDR3 extends over 13 amino acids. Trimming shortened V by 5 bases and J by 5 bases, and 10 bases separated the two germline ends. The CDR3 loop reads CASSPGSQNIQYF. As DNA, the CDR3 is TGTGCCAGCAGCCCAGGGTCTCAAAACATTCAGTACTTC.

CDR3 protein: CASSLRDSVGGEKLFF. The CDR3 nucleotides are TGTGCCAGCAGCTTACGGGACAGCGTGGGGGGTGAAAAACTGTTTTTT. The V gene is TRBV7-9, the J gene TRBJ1-4; 7 positions match TRBD1. V gave up 2 bases and J gave up 7 bases; unmatched junction bases: 10. Germline V gene lookup returns CDR1 SEHNR and CDR2 FQNEAQ (reference sequence). The CDR3 covers 16 residues. Filled out from reference TRBV7-9 and TRBJ1-4, the complete variable domain reads DTGVSQNPRHKITKRGQNVTFRCDPISEHNRLYWYRQTLGQGPEFLTYFQNEAQLEKSRLLSDRFSAERPKGSFSTLEIQRTEQGDSAMYLCASSLRDSVGGEKLFFGSGTQLSVL.

V is TRBV19 and J is TRBJ2-2, with 7 bases aligning to TRBD1. The CDR3 totals 16 residues. With 4 bases clipped from V and 5 bases from J, the junction kept 10 bases outside the gene matches. CDR1 is LNHDA and CDR2 is SQIVND in the germline V gene (reference sequence). The CDR3 sequence is CASSTRDSPLTGELFF. DNA of the CDR3: TGTGCCAGTAGTACCCGGGACAGCCCCTTGACCGGGGAGCTGTTTTTT.

This clone was seen a few times. The same CDR3 is also encoded by other DNA sequences in this sample. This sequence joins TRBV20-1 and TRBJ1-1; D is ambiguous. Germline V CDR1 and CDR2: DFQATT, SNEGSKA (reference sequence). V was clipped by 1 base and J by 4 bases, with 4 bases between them. This CDR3 spans 11 amino acids. Written as DNA, the CDR3 is TGCAGTGCTAGAGGGAGCACTGAAGCTTTCTTT. Its protein is CSARGSTEAFF.

This chain connects TRBV30 to TRBJ1-5, with TRBD1 matching 7 bases. Germline trimming cut 2 bases from V and 3 bases from J; bases unmatched to any gene: 4. The CDR3 covers 14 residues. Germline values: CDR1 GTSNPN, CDR2 SVGIG (reference sequence). In DNA, the CDR3 is TGTGCCTGGAGTCCGGGACAGAACAATCAGCCCCAGCATTTT. It codes for CAWSPGQNNQPQHF.